Detailed here is one T cell receptor beta chain. The data are from a study of PD-1 blockade in classical Hodgkin lymphoma. V dropped 6 bases and J dropped 1 base, with 12 bases sitting between them. The CDR3 contains 15 residues. Germline assignment: CDR1 SNHLY and CDR2 FYNNEI. Noted time point: cycle 4 day 1 (C4D1), after more than five weeks of nivolumab. All patients relapsed after autologous stem cell transplantation, and brentuximab vedotin exposure varied. Assay used: immunoSEQ multiplex PCR; TCRdb lists only in-frame clones, some missing. The repertoire holds nearly 50,000 clones, with around four fifths as singletons.

The genes are TRBV2 and TRBJ2-2, with D possibly matching TRBD2 (5 bases). Here the sequenced sample was peripheral blood mononuclear cells (PBMCs), taken before the fourth cycle of nivolumab. This receptor was identified in a human donor with classical Hodgkin lymphoma. DNA of the CDR3: TGTGCCAGCAGGAGGGAGCACCTGAACACCGGGGAGCTGTTTTTT. Translation: CASRREHLNTGELFF.